This T cell receptor (beta chain) comes out of a study of T cells in Graves' hyperthyroidism and ophthalmopathy. Overall study findings and caveats: Separating ophthalmopathy from stable hyperthyroidism was achieved by a 13 V-J model.

The investigators amplified TCR beta CDR3 regions from RNA transcripts. In the first-round RT-PCR of the TCR CDR3, the HTBI primer set was used. TCRdb reanalysed the multiplex PCR reads using MiXCR and keeps one entry per CDR3 protein. This sample has about 600,000 distinct CDR3 sequences, with approximately 15% found just once. CDR3 length: 15 residues. V lost 5 bases and J 4 bases, leaving 15 bases between the germline ends. Germline V gives CDR1 SGHAT, CDR2 FQNNGV. This clonotype occurred once. Its antigen remains unidentified. The sequenced sample was blood. The source of this sequence is a woman aged 18-29 years with Graves' ophthalmopathy. This rearrangement joins TRBV11-2 to TRBJ2-1; D is possibly TRBD1 (5 bases). The CDR3 DNA is TGTGCCAGCAGCCAAAAGCAGGGCGGTTACAATGAGCAGTTCTTC. Protein product: CASSQKQGGYNEQFF. The full variable domain, in which reference TRBV11-2 and TRBJ2-1 provide the parts outside the CDR3, is EAGVAQSPRYKIIEKRQSVAFWCNPISGHATLYWYQQILGQGPKLLIQFQNNGVVDDSQLPKDRFSAERLKGVDSTLKIQPAKLEDSAVYLCASSQKQGGYNEQFFGPGTRLTVL.